The 22 T cell receptor beta chains reported below all come from one sample, sequenced in a study of blood T cell repertoires in COVID-19. Profiling relied on immunoSEQ multiplex PCR, and the TCRdb table lists in-frame clones only, not all of them. The sample contains tens of thousands of clones, approximately 85% of which appear only once. The sequenced sample was peripheral blood. These receptors originate from a human donor in a cohort sampled during active COVID-19.

The chain has TRBV13 and TRBJ1-2; D unresolved. V lost 11 bases, J lost 2 bases, and 15 bases lay in between. Germline V gene data show CDR1 as PRHDT and CDR2 as FYEKMQ (reference sequence). The CDR3 spans 13 residues. Written as DNA, the CDR3 is TGTGCCTCGGGGATCCGCCAGAACTATGGCTACACCTTC. Residues: CASGIRQNYGYTF.

The chain joins TRBV7-9 to TRBJ2-7; D perhaps matches TRBD2 (5 bases). The V end was cut by 10 bases, the J end by 0 bases, with 16 bases between. CDR3 length: 14 amino acids. Germline V gene sequence: CDR1 SEHNR, CDR2 FQNEAQ (reference sequence). The CDR3 DNA reads as TGTGCCACCGACGCGGGCCCTAGCTCCTACGAGCAGTACTTC. It translates to CATDAGPSSYEQYF.

The gene calls are TRBV7-2 and TRBJ1-1; weak D call: TRBD1 (5 bases). Germline V lookup: CDR1 SGHTA, CDR2 FQGNSA. The CDR3 totals 16 residues. V dropped 2 bases and J dropped 1 base, with 14 bases sitting between them. DNA of the CDR3: TGTGCCAGCAGCTTATCGGGCAGGGTCGGGAACACTGAAGCTTTCTTT. Amino acids: CASSLSGRVGNTEAFF.

The V and J genes are TRBV3-1 (or the pseudogene TRBV3-2) and TRBJ2-1; the D is unclear. CDR3 length equals 11 residues. CDR1 LGHDT and CDR2 YNNKEL come from the germline V gene (reference sequence). V lost 3 bases to trimming and J lost 9 bases, with 6 bases between them. The CDR3 DNA reads as TGTGCCAGCAGCCAGGAGCCTGAGCAGTTCTTC. It translates to CASSQEPEQFF.

The chain joins TRBV18 to TRBJ2-4; 7 positions match TRBD1. Germline V lookup: CDR1 KGHSH, CDR2 LQKENI. V trimming: 5 bases; J trimming: 0 bases; junction bases outside the gene matches: 10. This CDR3 is built from 17 residues. The CDR3 region is CASSIPGQSIAKNIQYF. The CDR3 region has the DNA TGTGCCAGCTCAATCCCGGGACAGTCAATAGCCAAAAACATTCAGTACTTC.

J is TRBJ2-3 and V is TRBV5-1; 11 nucleotides align to TRBD2. V gave up 0 bases and J gave up 4 bases; unmatched junction bases: 4. The CDR3 consists of 16 residues. Germline V CDR1 and CDR2: SGHRS, YFSETQ. The CDR3 bases are TGCGCCAGCAGCTTGGCCCCTAGCGGGAGGTCAGATACGCAGTATTTT. It is translated as CASSLAPSGRSDTQYF.

This clone was recorded once. The chain is built from TRBV7-9 and TRBJ2-3; 8 bases line up with TRBD2. Germline V lookup: CDR1 SEHNR, CDR2 FQNEAQ (reference sequence). This CDR3 is built from 18 residues. V lost 5 bases to trimming and J lost 0 bases; unmatched junction nucleotides: 13. The CDR3 DNA reads as TGTGCCAGCAGCCCCCGGATCGGTAGCGGGGAGAGCACAGATACGCAGTATTTT. The encoded protein is CASSPRIGSGESTDTQYF. Complete variable domain (other parts from reference TRBV7-9 and TRBJ2-3): DTGVSQNPRHKITKRGQNVTFRCDPISEHNRLYWYRQTLGQGPEFLTYFQNEAQLEKSRLLSDRFSAERPKGSFSTLEIQRTEQGDSAMYLCASSPRIGSGESTDTQYFGPGTRLTVL.

The rearrangement uses TRBV9 and TRBJ1-2, with 7 bases identical to TRBD1. V trimming: 0 bases; J trimming: 4 bases; junction bases outside the gene matches: 6. Per the germline V gene, CDR1 is SGDLS and CDR2 is YYNGEE. The length of the CDR3 is 15 residues. In DNA, the CDR3 is TGTGCCAGCAGCGTAGGTGAGGGGGCGGCCTATGGCTACACCTTC. Amino acid sequence: CASSVGEGAAYGYTF.

V and J are TRBV10-3 and TRBJ1-2, with TRBD1 identical over 7 bases. Germline V gene data show CDR1 as ENHRY and CDR2 as SYGVKD. This CDR3 is 13 amino acids long. The trim removed 6 bases at V and 7 bases at J, leaving 8 bases unmatched. CDR3 nucleotides: TGTGCCATCAGGACAGGGTTGGAAGCTGGCTACACCTTC. This translates into CAIRTGLEAGYTF.

V usage is TRBV19 and J usage is TRBJ1-5, with D possibly matching TRBD1 (5 bases). The V gene lost 3 bases and the J gene lost 4 bases, with 10 bases spanning the gap. Germline V gene lookup returns CDR1 LNHDA and CDR2 SQIVND (reference sequence). This CDR3 has 14 amino acids. CDR3 residues: CASSIGAGNQPQHF. CDR3 nucleotide sequence: TGTGCCAGTAGTATCGGCGCAGGGAATCAGCCCCAGCATTTT.

The rearrangement uses TRBV7-3 and TRBJ2-1; 10 bases are shared with TRBD1. The CDR3 is 17 amino acids. The V and J ends lost 5 bases and 10 bases, in that order; junction bases with no gene match: 17. The germline V gene encodes CDR1 SGHTA and CDR2 FQGTGA. The CDR3 DNA is TGTGCCAGCAGCCGGAATCGACCGGGACAGGGGACGCCGGAGCAGTTCTTC. It specifies CASSRNRPGQGTPEQFF. The full variable domain, with the rest looked up from reference TRBV7-3 and TRBJ2-1, is GAGVSQTPSNKVTEKGKYVELRCDPISGHTALYWYRQSLGQGPEFLIYFQGTGAADDSGLPNDRFFAVRPEGSVSTLKIQRTERGDSAVYLCASSRNRPGQGTPEQFFGPGTRLTVL.

The V gene is TRBV19, the J gene TRBJ1-4; D gene unclear. Trimming left V 1 base short and J 8 bases short, with 23 bases between. There are 18 residues in the CDR3. Germline loops: CDR1 LNHDA, CDR2 SQIVND (reference sequence). CDR3 protein: CASSIVVRGSPEEEKLFF. The CDR3 DNA reads TGTGCCAGTAGTATAGTAGTTCGGGGTTCGCCCGAAGAGGAAAAACTGTTTTTT. The whole variable domain, remainder taken from reference TRBV19 and TRBJ1-4, is DGGITQSPKYLFRKEGQNVTLSCEQNLNHDAMYWYRQDPGQGLRLIYYSQIVNDFQKGDIAEGYSVSREKKESFPLTVTSAQKNPTAFYLCASSIVVRGSPEEEKLFFGSGTQLSVL.

V and J are TRBV30 and TRBJ2-2, with TRBD1 identical over 8 bases. This CDR3 is built from 15 residues. CDR1 is GTSNPN and CDR2 is SVGIG in the germline V gene (reference sequence). The ends lost 3 bases at V and 0 bases at J; junction bases unmatched: 3. The CDR3 region is CAWSRTGSNTGELFF. In nucleotides, the CDR3 is TGTGCCTGGAGCCGGACAGGGTCGAACACCGGGGAGCTGTTTTTT.

This chain links TRBV29-1 with TRBJ1-6; D gene uncertain. This CDR3 is 12 amino acids long. The V end lost 5 bases, the J end lost 10 bases, and 12 bases lay between the germline ends. Looked up from germline, CDR1 is SQVTM and CDR2 is ANQGSEA. For the CDR3, the DNA is TGCAGCGTTTCCCGACATGACTCACCCCTCCACTTT. It yields the protein CSVSRHDSPLHF.

This clone was seen only once. The gene calls are TRBV27 and TRBJ1-2, with TRBD1 matching 7 bases. CDR1 MNHEY and CDR2 SMNVEV come from the germline V gene (reference sequence). This CDR3 is built from 15 residues. The trim removed 0 bases at V and 3 bases at J, leaving 4 bases unmatched. CDR3 region: CASSLSGQGDYGYTF. CDR3 bases: TGTGCCAGCAGTTTATCCGGGCAGGGGGACTATGGCTACACCTTC.

The chain uses TRBV19 and TRBJ2-1; 8 positions agree with TRBD2. The J segment lost 5 bases and the V segment lost 3 bases, leaving 3 bases of the junction unmatched. Germline CDR1 and CDR2: LNHDA and SQIVND (reference sequence). The CDR3 extends over 14 amino acids. The CDR3 DNA reads as TGTGCCAGTAGTATCGGGACTAGTAACAATGAGCAGTTCTTC. Translated: CASSIGTSNNEQFF.

The chain uses TRBV19 and TRBJ2-4, with D possibly TRBD2 on 5 matching bases. This CDR3 is built from 18 residues. Trimming removed 5 bases at V and 0 bases at J, with 20 bases between. CDR1 LNHDA and CDR2 SQIVND come from the germline V gene (reference sequence). As DNA, the CDR3 is TGTGCCAGTAGTTTCCACCTGGAGCTCGGGGAAGCCAAAAACATTCAGTACTTC. Translation: CASSFHLELGEAKNIQYF.

The V call is TRBV5-1, the J call TRBJ2-3; 12 nucleotides agree with TRBD2. This CDR3 is built from 16 residues. CDR1 is SGHRS, CDR2 YFSETQ, per germline. Unmatched junction bases numbered 3, after V lost 0 bases and J lost 4 bases. The CDR3 loop reads CASSLGLAGASDTQYF. CDR3 nucleotide sequence: TGCGCCAGCAGCTTGGGACTAGCGGGAGCATCAGATACGCAGTATTTT.

This chain links TRBV30 with TRBJ2-1; perhaps TRBD1 as D (5 bases). Trimming stripped 1 base from V and 10 bases from J, with 8 bases between. Germline V gene sequence: CDR1 GTSNPN, CDR2 SVGIG (reference sequence). The CDR3 covers 11 residues. The CDR3 sequence: CAWSGQFEQFF. CDR3 coding DNA: TGTGCCTGGAGTGGACAGTTCGAGCAGTTCTTC.

J is TRBJ1-1 and V is TRBV2, with no clear D. The V gene lost 3 bases and the J gene lost 0 bases, with 11 bases spanning the gap. CDR3 length: 15 amino acids. Per the germline V gene, CDR1 is SNHLY and CDR2 is FYNNEI. Written as DNA, the CDR3 is TGTGCCAGCAGTGAGTGGACTCAGATGAACACTGAAGCTTTCTTT. As protein: CASSEWTQMNTEAFF.

The rearrangement uses TRBV5-6 and TRBJ1-2; 8 nucleotides agree with TRBD1. Germline V gene sequence: CDR1 SGHDT, CDR2 YYEEEE. Unmatched junction bases numbered 4, after V lost 4 bases and J lost 8 bases. This CDR3 is 12 amino acids long. CDR3 sequence (DNA): TGTGCCAGCAGCGCGACAGGGGCCGGCTACACCTTC. Translated, it gives CASSATGAGYTF.

The chain couples TRBV9 to TRBJ2-3; possible D gene TRBD1, 6 bases. The CDR3 loop spans 16 amino acids. V lost 3 bases to trimming and J lost 0 bases, with 14 bases between them. Looked up from germline, CDR1 is SGDLS and CDR2 is YYNGEE. The CDR3 coding sequence is TGTGCCAGCAGCGACACAGGGAAGGGGAGCACAGATACGCAGTATTTT. Translation: CASSDTGKGSTDTQYF.